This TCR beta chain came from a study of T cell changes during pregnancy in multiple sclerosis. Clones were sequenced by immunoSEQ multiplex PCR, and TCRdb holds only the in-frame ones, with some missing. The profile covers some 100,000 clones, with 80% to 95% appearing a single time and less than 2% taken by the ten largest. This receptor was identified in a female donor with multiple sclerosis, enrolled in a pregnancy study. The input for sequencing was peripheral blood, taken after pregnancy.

CDR3 amino acids: CASSIPSTSGVETQYF. For the CDR3, the DNA is TGTGCCAGTAGTATACCCTCGACTAGCGGGGTAGAGACCCAGTACTTC. The J gene is TRBJ2-5, the V gene TRBV19; 11 bases fit TRBD2. The germline V gene encodes CDR1 LNHDA and CDR2 SQIVND (reference sequence). V was clipped by 2 bases and J by 4 bases; unmatched bases: 6. The CDR3 has 16 residues.